This is a list of T cell receptor beta chains from one sample in a study of blood T cell repertoires in COVID-19. Clones were sequenced by immunoSEQ multiplex PCR, and TCRdb holds only the in-frame ones, with some missing. This sample has more than 200,000 clones, with just under 85% found just once. The sequencing input was peripheral blood. The receptor set was obtained from an elderly man with acute or convalescent COVID-19. Each CDR3 is given with its conserved first and last residue. Not every row has a clone size; where given, it reads once, few, many or a size class.

v_call	clone_size	cdr3_aa
TRBV24-1	.	CATSDDAGGAFGELFF
TRBV27	.	CASMPTHIPGLSYEQYF
TRBV7-9	.	CASSLAGTSSSKEQYF
TRBV5-4	.	CASAEGGRAVETQYF
TRBV11-3	few	CASSLRLAEVSYEQYF
TRBV2	.	CASSEVEGRKLFF
TRBV7-6	.	CASSDVTGLSTDTQYF
TRBV5-1	.	CASSRGTLQLATRTYEQYF
TRBV7-3	.	CASSSGPTGTQYF
TRBV10-3	once	CAISATGGLNEQFF
TRBV28	.	CASGWDRGLGTGELFF
TRBV18	.	CASSPQKMEVYEKLFF
TRBV28	.	CASTNQVEAAFF
TRBV2	.	CASWTVEPEKLFF
TRBV7-3	.	CASRADRARAGELFF
TRBV24-1	.	CATSDGAGGPLDTQYF
TRBV19	.	CASSNKRINTGELFF
TRBV3-1/TRBV3-2	.	CASSQVNATNEKLFF
TRBV7-9	.	CASSPRSYNEQFF
TRBV6-2/TRBV6-3	.	CASSPRVGYGYTF
TRBV18	.	CASSASSGGTYTDTQYF
TRBV7-9	few	CASSLGVSTDYSNQPQHF
TRBV19	.	CASRPARVSNQPQHF
TRBV28	.	CASSLGREAINYGYTF
TRBV3-1/TRBV3-2	.	CASSQVTQGAVDKNIQYF
TRBV18	.	CASSLRRSGNTIYF
TRBV10-1	.	CASSGPGQNNQPQHF
TRBV2	.	CASIETYYEQYF
TRBV28	.	CASSFRAGRYEQYF
TRBV20-1	.	CSARVAEQFF
TRBV5-1	.	CASSEYQETQYF
TRBV27	.	CASKTSGRTNTQYF
TRBV24-1	.	CATSEATGATLSEQYF
TRBV12-3/TRBV12-4	few	CASSFTGNQPQHF
TRBV24-1	.	CATSENYGRSSYNEQFF
TRBV7-3	.	CASSFAPRHTDTQYF
TRBV2	few	CASSRTRGDTQYF
TRBV3-1/TRBV3-2	few	CASSIRTGGVEAFF
TRBV25-1	.	CASSEWRGGRAFGETQYF
TRBV30	.	CAWSVRRNLSPLHF
TRBV6-5	.	CASSYSRVSYTF
TRBV5-1	.	CASSHGQGYEQYF
TRBV9	few	CASSSGRTGAGNTIYF
TRBV4-1	.	CASSQGPNRNSGNTIYF